The 18 T cell receptor beta chains reported below all come from one sample, sequenced in a study of metastatic and nonmetastatic thyroid tumors. TCRdb re-called the PCR reads through MiXCR. The table includes under 45,000 clones, about 20% detected once. There were no patients who had received any treatment before thyroid surgery. Sequenced input: tumor tissue. The receptors derive from a female donor with papillary thyroid cancer or a benign thyroid nodule (not recorded which). Some clones in this sample may be carry-over from other donors' samples.

This clone was seen many times. The chain uses TRBV3-1 and TRBJ1-5; D not resolved. Germline loops: CDR1 LGHDT, CDR2 YNNKEL (reference sequence). The CDR3 length is 13 residues. V was shortened by 0 bases and J by 3 bases, with 3 bases between the two germline ends. CDR3 region: CASSQEPNQPQHF. CDR3 DNA: TGTGCCAGCAGCCAAGAGCCCAATCAGCCCCAGCATTTT.

Ten or more counts support this clone. The chain has TRBV2 and TRBJ2-7; the D gene is possibly TRBD2 (6 bases). The V end lost 8 bases, the J end lost 0 bases, and 14 bases lay between the germline ends. Germline V gives CDR1 SNHLY, CDR2 FYNNEI. The CDR3 is made up of 14 amino acids. The CDR3 DNA reads as TGTGCCAGCGGTGCGGGACTCGCCTCCTACGAGCAGTACTTC. It specifies CASGAGLASYEQYF. Full variable domain (remainder filled in from reference TRBV2 and TRBJ2-7): EPEVTQTPSHQVTQMGQEVILRCVPISNHLYFYWYRQILGQKVEFLVSFYNNEISEKSEIFDDQFSVERPDGSNFTLKIRSTKLEDSAMYFCASGAGLASYEQYFGPGTRLTVT.

This clone was observed many times. The V and J genes are TRBV5-4 and TRBJ1-6, with 10 bases lining up with TRBD1. The germline CDR1 and CDR2 sequences are SGHNT and YYREEE (reference sequence). Trimming cost V 4 bases and J 10 bases; bases outside gene matches: 8. The CDR3 extends over 15 amino acids. DNA of the CDR3: TGTGCCAGCAGCCCGGGGGACAGGGGAAAGTCACCCCTCCACTTT. As protein: CASSPGDRGKSPLHF.

This clone was counted ten times or more. Other nucleotide sequences from this sample produce the same CDR3. V gene TRBV7-9 combines with J gene TRBJ1-2; the D gene is possibly TRBD1 (5 bases). V lost 3 bases and J 5 bases, leaving 16 bases between the germline ends. CDR3 length: 15 residues. Per germline, CDR1 SEHNR and CDR2 FQNEAQ (reference sequence). The CDR3 DNA reads as TGTGCCAGCAGCTTCAGGGAGGTGGAGCGGTATGGCTACACCTTC. Its translation: CASSFREVERYGYTF.

There are a few counts of this clone. This CDR3 is also generated by other DNA sequences in the sample. The chain couples TRBV29-1 to TRBJ1-4; 11 bases fit TRBD1. CDR1 and CDR2 (germline): SQVTM, ANQGSEA. V gave up 7 bases and J gave up 4 bases; unmatched junction bases: 5. The CDR3 runs 14 residues. The CDR3 region has the DNA TGCAGCGCAGCGGACAGGGGGCTTAATGAAAAACTGTTTTTT. Amino acid sequence: CSAADRGLNEKLFF.

The CDR3 is CASSGQWAYEQYF. In nucleotides, the CDR3 is TGTGCCAGCAGTGGACAGTGGGCTTACGAGCAGTACTTC. The V and J genes are TRBV9 and TRBJ2-7; D is perhaps TRBD1 (6 bases). Trimming removed 5 bases from V and 4 bases from J, with 13 bases in between. The germline CDR1 and CDR2 sequences are SGDLS and YYNGEE. The CDR3 spans 13 residues.

In its sample, this clone was seen many times. The sample carries other DNA sequences with the same CDR3. The chain uses TRBV2 and TRBJ2-5; tentative D call: TRBD1 (6 bases). The CDR3 runs to 15 residues. Between the trimmed V and J ends, which lost 2 bases and 2 bases, there was a span of 12 bases. The germline V gene encodes CDR1 SNHLY and CDR2 FYNNEI. CDR3 protein: CASSEQGPSQETQYF. CDR3 in DNA: TGTGCCAGCAGTGAACAGGGGCCCTCTCAAGAGACCCAGTACTTC.

The CDR3 region is CASSVGVMAGDTEAFF. CDR3 DNA: TGCGCCAGCAGCGTAGGGGTCATGGCCGGGGACACTGAAGCTTTCTTT. The chain employs TRBV5-1 and TRBJ1-1, with D tentatively TRBD1 (5 bases). V lost 4 bases and J 3 bases, leaving 19 bases between the germline ends. The CDR3 consists of 16 residues. Germline values: CDR1 SGHRS, CDR2 YFSETQ.

In this sample, this clone turned up many times. One base away lies a much larger clone, so this may be a sequencing read error. Other DNA sequences within the sample encode an identical CDR3. The CDR3 DNA reads TGCGCCAGCACCAGGGGATTTGACACTGAGGCTTTCTTT. This gives the protein CASTRGFDTEAFF. V is TRBV5-1 and J is TRBJ1-1, with D possibly matching TRBD1 (6 bases). The CDR3 is made up of 13 amino acids. CDR1 and CDR2 from the germline V gene are SGHRS and YFSETQ.

On this clone: This clone may be a read error of a much larger clone one base away. This chain joins TRBV7-9 and TRBJ2-5; D gene ambiguous. Germline CDR1 and CDR2: SEHNR and FQNEAQ (reference sequence). CDR3 length equals 13 residues. The V end was cut by 0 bases, the J end by 5 bases, with 7 bases between. This chain's CDR3 is CASSLAWPETQYF. In nucleotides, the CDR3 is TGTGCCAGCAGCTTAGCATGGCCGGAGACCCAGTACTTC.

At least ten counts were recorded for this clone. The genes are TRBV19 and TRBJ2-7, with 10 bases identical to TRBD1. There are 15 residues in the CDR3. V lost 2 bases and J lost 6; bases outside the gene matches: 7. Germline V CDR1 and CDR2: LNHDA, SQIVND (reference sequence). CDR3 residues: CASSITGQGSSEQYF. The CDR3, as DNA: TGTGCCAGTAGTATAACGGGACAGGGGTCCAGCGAGCAGTACTTC. Full variable domain (outside the CDR3, taken from reference TRBV19 and TRBJ2-7): DGGITQSPKYLFRKEGQNVTLSCEQNLNHDAMYWYRQDPGQGLRLIYYSQIVNDFQKGDIAEGYSVSREKKESFPLTVTSAQKNPTAFYLCASSITGQGSSEQYFGPGTRLTVT.

At least ten counts were recorded for this clone. The chain carries TRBV19 and TRBJ1-1, with a possible D match to TRBD1 (6 bases). CDR1 is LNHDA, CDR2 SQIVND, per germline (reference sequence). Trimming stripped 4 bases from V and 7 bases from J, with 16 bases between. The CDR3 runs to 14 residues. CDR3 DNA: TGTGCCAGTAGTACCACAGGGTATTACGGTGAAGCTTTCTTT. Its protein is CASSTTGYYGEAFF. Looking up the rest from reference TRBV19 and TRBJ1-1 gives the full variable domain: DGGITQSPKYLFRKEGQNVTLSCEQNLNHDAMYWYRQDPGQGLRLIYYSQIVNDFQKGDIAEGYSVSREKKESFPLTVTSAQKNPTAFYLCASSTTGYYGEAFFGQGTRLTVV.

A few counts support this clone. Just one base apart from a much larger clone, this may be a read error. CDR3 protein: CVSKLAKNIQYF. For the CDR3, the DNA is TGTGTCAGCAAACTAGCCAAAAACATTCAGTACTTC. The chain has TRBV6-8 and TRBJ2-4; D is unclear. Germline V gene sequence: CDR1 MNHGY, CDR2 SAAAGT. The CDR3 sequence is 12 residues long.

This clone has a count of ten or more. The J gene is TRBJ2-2, the V gene TRBV20-1; 8 nucleotides agree with TRBD1. Trimming removed 6 bases from V and 4 bases from J; junction bases left unmatched: 10. The germline V gene encodes CDR1 DFQATT and CDR2 SNEGSKA (reference sequence). The CDR3 has 15 amino acids. In nucleotides, the CDR3 is TGCAGTGCCCCTAGGCAGGGGGCGGGCACCGGGGAGCTGTTTTTT. Translating it yields CSAPRQGAGTGELFF.

Ten or more counts support this clone. The CDR3: CASIGGDLGGQTQYF. CDR3 sequence (DNA): TGTGCCAGCATTGGTGGGGATTTGGGGGGTCAGACCCAGTACTTC. The chain uses TRBV2 and TRBJ2-5; the D gene is possibly TRBD2 (6 bases). Germline V CDR1 and CDR2: SNHLY, FYNNEI. CDR3 size: 15 residues. The V gene lost 7 bases and the J gene lost 6 bases, with 21 bases spanning the gap.

This clone showed up many times. The V call is TRBV6-6, the J call TRBJ1-2, with D uncertain. The germline CDR1 and CDR2 sequences are MNHNY and SVGAGI (reference sequence). The V gene lost 0 bases and the J gene lost 4 bases, with 9 bases spanning the gap. CDR3 size: 14 residues. CDR3 sequence reads: CASSYSLSVYGYTF. The CDR3 coding sequence is TGTGCCAGCAGTTACTCTTTGTCGGTCTATGGCTACACCTTC.

This clone occurred many times. V and J are TRBV18 and TRBJ1-4, with D possibly matching TRBD1 (5 bases). V lost 3 bases, J lost 0 bases, and 14 bases lay in between. CDR1 and CDR2 (germline): KGHSH, LQKENI. The CDR3 extends over 17 amino acids. The CDR3 sequence: CASSPRDEPATNEKLFF. The CDR3 DNA sequence: TGTGCCAGCTCACCCCGGGACGAACCGGCAACTAATGAAAAACTGTTTTTT.

Ten or more counts support this clone. The chain joins TRBV6-1 to TRBJ2-5, with a tentative D call TRBD1 (6 bases). Trimming pared 6 bases from V and 1 base from J, leaving 6 bases between. Germline values: CDR1 MNHNS, CDR2 SASEGT. The CDR3 length is 12 residues. The CDR3 DNA follows: TGTGCCAGCAGCAGGGGCCAAGAGACCCAGTACTTC. This encodes CASSRGQETQYF.